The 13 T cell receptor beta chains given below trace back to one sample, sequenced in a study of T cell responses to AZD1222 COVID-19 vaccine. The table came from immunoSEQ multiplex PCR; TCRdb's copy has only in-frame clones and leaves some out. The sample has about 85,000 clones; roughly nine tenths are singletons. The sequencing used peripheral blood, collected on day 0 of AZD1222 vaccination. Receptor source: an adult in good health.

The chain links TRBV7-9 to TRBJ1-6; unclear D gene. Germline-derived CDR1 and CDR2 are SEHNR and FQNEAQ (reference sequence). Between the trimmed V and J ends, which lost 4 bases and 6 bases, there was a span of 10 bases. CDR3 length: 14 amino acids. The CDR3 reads CASSSDGANSPLHF. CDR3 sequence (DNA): TGTGCCAGCAGCTCTGACGGAGCTAATTCACCCCTCCACTTT.

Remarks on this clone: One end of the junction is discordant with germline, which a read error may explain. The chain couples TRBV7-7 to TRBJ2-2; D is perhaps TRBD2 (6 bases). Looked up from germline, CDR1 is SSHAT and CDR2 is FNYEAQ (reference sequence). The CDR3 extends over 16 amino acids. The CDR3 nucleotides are TGTGCTAGCAGCCAAGATGGGGGGACCTTAACCGGGGAGCTGTTTTTT. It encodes CASSQDGGTLTGELFF.

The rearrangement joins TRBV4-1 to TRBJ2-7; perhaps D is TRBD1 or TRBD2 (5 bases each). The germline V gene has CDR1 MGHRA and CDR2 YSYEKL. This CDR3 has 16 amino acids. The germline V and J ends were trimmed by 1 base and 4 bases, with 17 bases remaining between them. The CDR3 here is CASSQGPRGRGYEQYF. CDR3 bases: TGCGCCAGCAGCCAAGGCCCAAGGGGAAGAGGGTACGAGCAGTACTTC.

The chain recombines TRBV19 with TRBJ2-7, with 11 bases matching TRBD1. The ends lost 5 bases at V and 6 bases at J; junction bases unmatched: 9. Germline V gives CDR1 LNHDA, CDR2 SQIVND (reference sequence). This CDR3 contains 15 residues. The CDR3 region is CASSPGTGGTLEQYF. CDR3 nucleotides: TGTGCCAGTAGTCCAGGGACAGGGGGTACCCTCGAGCAGTACTTC.

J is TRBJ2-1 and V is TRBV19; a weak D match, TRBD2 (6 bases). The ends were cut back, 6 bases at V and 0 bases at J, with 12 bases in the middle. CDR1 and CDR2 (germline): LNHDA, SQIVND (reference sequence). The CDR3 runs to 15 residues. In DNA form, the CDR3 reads TGTGCCAGTAGGCGGGACTCCCGCTCCTACAATGAGCAGTTCTTC. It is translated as CASRRDSRSYNEQFF.

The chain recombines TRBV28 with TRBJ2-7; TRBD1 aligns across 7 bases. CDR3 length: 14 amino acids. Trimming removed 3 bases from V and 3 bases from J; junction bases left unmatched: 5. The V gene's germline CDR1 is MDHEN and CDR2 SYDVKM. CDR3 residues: CASSLGDSGYEQYF. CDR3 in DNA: TGTGCCAGCAGTTTGGGGGACAGCGGCTACGAGCAGTACTTC.

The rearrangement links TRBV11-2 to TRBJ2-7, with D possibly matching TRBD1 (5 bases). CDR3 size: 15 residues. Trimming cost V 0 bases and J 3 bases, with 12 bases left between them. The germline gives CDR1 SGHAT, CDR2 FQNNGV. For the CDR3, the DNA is TGTGCCAGCAGCTTAGACAGGGCTTCTTTCTACGAGCAGTACTTC. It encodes CASSLDRASFYEQYF.

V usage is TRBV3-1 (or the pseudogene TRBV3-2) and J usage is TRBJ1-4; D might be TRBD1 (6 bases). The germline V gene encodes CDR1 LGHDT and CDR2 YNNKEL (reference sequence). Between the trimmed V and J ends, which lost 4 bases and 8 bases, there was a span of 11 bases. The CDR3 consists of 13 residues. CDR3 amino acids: CASSPGTREKLFF. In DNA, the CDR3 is TGTGCCAGCAGCCCCGGGACAAGGGAAAAACTGTTTTTT.

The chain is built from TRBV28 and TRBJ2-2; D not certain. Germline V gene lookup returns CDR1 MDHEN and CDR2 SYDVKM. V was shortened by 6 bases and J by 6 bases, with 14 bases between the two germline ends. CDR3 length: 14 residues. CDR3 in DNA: TGTGCCAGCAGGACCTCCCTTGTCCCCGGGGAGCTGTTTTTT. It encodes CASRTSLVPGELFF.

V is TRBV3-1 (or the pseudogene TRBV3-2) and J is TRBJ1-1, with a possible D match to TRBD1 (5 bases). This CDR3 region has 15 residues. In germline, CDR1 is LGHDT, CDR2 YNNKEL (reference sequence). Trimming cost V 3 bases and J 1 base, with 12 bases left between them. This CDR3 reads CASSQLRQWNTEAFF. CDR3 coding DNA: TGTGCCAGCAGCCAGTTAAGACAGTGGAACACTGAAGCTTTCTTT.

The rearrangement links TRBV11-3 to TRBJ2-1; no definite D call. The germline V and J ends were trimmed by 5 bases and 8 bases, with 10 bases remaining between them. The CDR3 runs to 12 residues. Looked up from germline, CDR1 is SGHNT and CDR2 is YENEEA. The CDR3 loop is CASSADSHEQFF. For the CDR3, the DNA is TGTGCCAGCAGCGCTGATAGCCATGAGCAGTTCTTC.

CDR3 sequence: CASSTTGQLYNSPLHF. In DNA, the CDR3 is TGTGCCAGTAGTACTACGGGACAGCTCTATAATTCACCCCTCCACTTT. This sequence joins TRBV19 and TRBJ1-6, with 7 bases lining up with TRBD1. Germline values: CDR1 LNHDA, CDR2 SQIVND (reference sequence). This CDR3 has 16 residues. Trimming at V came to 4 bases and at J to 3 bases, leaving 6 bases not matched to a gene.

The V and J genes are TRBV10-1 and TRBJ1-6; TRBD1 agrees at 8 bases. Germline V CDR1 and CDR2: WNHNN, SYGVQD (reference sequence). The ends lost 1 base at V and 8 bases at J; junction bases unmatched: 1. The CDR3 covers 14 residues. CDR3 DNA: TGCGCCAGCAGTGAGTACAGGGGGGATTCACCCCTCCACTTT. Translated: CASSEYRGDSPLHF.